The entry that follows covers one T cell receptor beta chain sequence. The antigen is undetermined. The sample comes from a study of regulatory T cells in long-lasting Graves disease. The time point was: persistent/refractory GD, antithyroid drugs over 5 years with positive TRAb. The TCR library was prepared using RNA isolated from PBMCs. The CDR3 is 14 residues long. Germline CDR1 reads SEHNR; CDR2 reads FQNEAQ (reference sequence). V shed 5 bases and J shed 1 base, with 10 bases lying between them. The study's findings and limits: Public clonotype sharing was higher in persistent than newly diagnosed patients. A limited number of samples was an acknowledged limitation. Researchers examined only peripheral blood and not thyroid tissue. The TCR repertoire of persistent Graves' patients was less diverse than that of newly diagnosed ones.

Construction of the TCR beta libraries employed iRepertoire HTBI primers in conjunction with Arm-PCR of CDR3 regions. TCRdb fed the multiplex PCR reads into MiXCR, producing one record per CDR3 protein. The repertoire consists of some 450,000 distinct CDR3 sequences, with less than 25% occurring once and the leading ten covering roughly a quarter. The input for sequencing was peripheral blood mononuclear cells (PBMCs), taken when the disease was refractory, from a patient treated with antithyroid drugs. The receptor was derived from a female donor with Graves disease. The rearrangement joins TRBV7-9 to TRBJ2-3, with D hard to call. CDR3 bases: TGTGCCAGCAGCGAAGACCGCCGCACAGATACGCAGTATTTT. Its protein is CASSEDRRTDTQYF.